The 19 T cell receptor beta chains given below trace back to one sample, sequenced in a study of T-cell reconstitution after alpha-beta-depleted transplantation in children. Construction of the TCRbeta library involved unique molecular identifiers. TCRdb recomputed calls from the PCR reads with MiXCR, one row per CDR3 protein. The sample yields some 200,000 distinct CDR3 sequences, around 7% seen once. This material consisted of PBMCs, taken before TCRalphabeta/CD19-depleted stem cell transplant. These receptors originate from a boy between 2 and 15 years old with acute lymphoblastic leukemia, due to receive a stem cell transplant.

This clonotype has only a few counts. The chain employs TRBV7-9 and TRBJ2-7; D is uncertain. The CDR3 spans 14 residues. Germline V lookup: CDR1 SEHNR, CDR2 FQNEAQ (reference sequence). Trimming took off 7 bases at V and 0 bases at J, with 13 bases between the two ends. The DNA of the CDR3 is TGTGCCAGCACCTTCGGCGGCAGCTCCTACGAGCAGTACTTC. Protein: CASTFGGSSYEQYF.

This clonotype was seen at least ten times. The chain has TRBV6-1 and TRBJ2-3; possible D gene TRBD2, 6 bases. CDR1 and CDR2 from the germline V gene are MNHNS and SASEGT. Trimming took 6 bases from V and 4 from J, leaving 14 bases between them. This CDR3 region has 14 residues. The CDR3, as DNA: TGTGCCAGCAGGAGATCGGGACTGCCAGATACGCAGTATTTT. Translation gives CASRRSGLPDTQYF.

This clonotype was observed at least ten times. The V call is TRBV27, the J call TRBJ2-2; 8 bases line up with TRBD1. Germline CDR1 reads MNHEY; CDR2 reads SMNVEV (reference sequence). The CDR3 extends over 14 amino acids. V was clipped by 8 bases and J by 7 bases; unmatched bases: 9. The CDR3 DNA sequence: TGTGCCAGCCGAGGACAGGGCGCGAGCGGGGAGCTGTTTTTT. Amino acids: CASRGQGASGELFF.

Ten or more counts support this clonotype. The V call is TRBV5-1, the J call TRBJ2-7; 12 bases align to TRBD1. The CDR3 length is 16 residues. CDR1 and CDR2 from the germline V gene are SGHRS and YFSETQ. After removal of 4 bases from V and 4 bases from J, the junction contained 9 bases not matched to a gene. The CDR3 DNA reads as TGCGCCAGCAGCGTCTCCGGGACAGGGGGCGCGTACGAGCAGTACTTC. It codes for CASSVSGTGGAYEQYF.

This clonotype was seen repeatedly, ten times or more. The chain employs TRBV7-6 and TRBJ2-7; D uncertain. The V gene lost 5 bases and the J gene lost 6 bases, with 8 bases spanning the gap. This CDR3 comprises 11 residues. Germline assignment: CDR1 SGHVS and CDR2 FNYEAQ. CDR3 sequence (DNA): TGTGCCAGCAGCGACAACGTCGAGCAGTACTTC. Protein product: CASSDNVEQYF.

This clonotype has more than one count but fewer than ten. This chain joins TRBV4-3 and TRBJ2-7, with 7 bases aligning to TRBD2. V gave up 1 base and J gave up 3 bases; unmatched junction bases: 3. The CDR3 sequence is 14 residues long. From germline, CDR1 is LGHNA and CDR2 YSLEER. The CDR3 sequence is CASSQAPSGYEQYF. The CDR3 bases are TGCGCCAGCAGCCAAGCGCCTAGCGGCTACGAGCAGTACTTC.

This clonotype has ten or more counts. V and J are TRBV20-1 and TRBJ2-3, with D perhaps TRBD2 (6 bases). The V end was cut by 3 bases, the J end by 2 bases, with 6 bases between. This CDR3 has 12 residues. Germline CDR1 DFQATT, CDR2 SNEGSKA (reference sequence). CDR3 sequence (DNA): TGCAGTGCTAGGCGGGACACAGATACGCAGTATTTT. Translating gives CSARRDTDTQYF.

In this sample, this clonotype turned up a few times. The CDR3 nucleotides are TGTGCCAGCAGCCAAGAGGCGGACATTCAGTACTTC. Translation: CASSQEADIQYF. The V and J genes are TRBV4-2 and TRBJ2-4; no definite D call. CDR3 size: 12 residues. V was cut by 0 bases and J by 8 bases, with 5 bases left in between. The germline V gene encodes CDR1 LGHNA and CDR2 YNFKEQ.

This clonotype has ten or more counts. The chain joins TRBV4-3 to TRBJ1-6; D may be TRBD1 (6 bases). The CDR3 length is 13 residues. CDR1 is LGHNA and CDR2 is YSLEER in the germline V gene. V was trimmed by 8 bases and J by 6 bases, leaving 11 bases between them. The CDR3 reads CASSGQRNSPLHF. The CDR3, as DNA: TGCGCCAGCTCAGGACAGCGTAATTCACCCCTCCACTTT.

This clonotype showed up many times. The CDR3 nucleotides are TGTGCCAGCAGTGGTGTTGGGCGGGGAACCTACAATGAGCAGTTCTTC. This encodes CASSGVGRGTYNEQFF. The V gene is TRBV28, the J gene TRBJ2-1; possible D gene TRBD2, 6 bases. This CDR3 spans 16 amino acids. V lost 5 bases and J 2 bases, leaving 16 bases between the germline ends. Germline V CDR1 and CDR2: MDHEN, SYDVKM.

This clonotype was picked up many times. This sequence joins TRBV5-1 and TRBJ2-1; D might be TRBD1 (6 bases). Germline V lookup: CDR1 SGHRS, CDR2 YFSETQ. The CDR3 loop spans 14 amino acids. V was shortened by 2 bases and J by 7 bases, with 13 bases between the two germline ends. Here the CDR3 DNA reads TGCGCCAGCAGCTTAGGGGCAGGACAGAATGAGCAGTTCTTC. This translates into CASSLGAGQNEQFF.

The chain combines TRBV12-3 or TRBV12-4 with TRBJ2-7; 8 bases are a match to TRBD2. Trimming took 4 bases from V and 0 from J; bases not matched to a gene: 5. There are 15 residues in the CDR3. CDR3 DNA: TGTGCCAGCAGTTCGAGCGGGGGCCTCTCCTACGAGCAGTACTTC. Its translation: CASSSSGGLSYEQYF.

This clonotype was counted ten times or more. V is TRBV7-8 and J is TRBJ1-4; D gene uncertain. There are 14 residues in the CDR3. Trimming left V 5 bases short and J 0 bases short, with 7 bases between. CDR1 SGHVS and CDR2 FQNEAQ come from the germline V gene. Here the CDR3 DNA reads TGTGCCAGCAGCCATGGGCCAACTAATGAAAAACTGTTTTTT. Its translation: CASSHGPTNEKLFF. Together with reference TRBV7-8 and TRBJ1-4, the CDR3 gives the full variable domain: GAGVSQSPRYKVAKRGQDVALRCDPISGHVSLFWYQQALGQGPEFLTYFQNEAQLDKSGLPSDRFFAERPEGSVSTLKIQRTQQEDSAVYLCASSHGPTNEKLFFGSGTQLSVL.

This clonotype has at least ten counts. The V gene is TRBV27, the J gene TRBJ2-3; no reliable D call. CDR1 MNHEY and CDR2 SMNVEV come from the germline V gene (reference sequence). CDR3 length: 13 residues. The V end was cut by 0 bases, the J end by 0 bases, with 1 base between. This chain's CDR3 is CASSLSSTDTQYF. CDR3 DNA: TGTGCCAGCAGTTTATCCAGCACAGATACGCAGTATTTT.

The table lists this clonotype with many counts. This rearrangement joins TRBV6-1 to TRBJ2-7; TRBD1 agrees at 7 bases. This CDR3 has 16 amino acids. V dropped 6 bases and J dropped 1; count of bases not matched to a gene: 12. Germline V gives CDR1 MNHNS, CDR2 SASEGT. CDR3 residues: CASRAPRDRISYEQYF. Written as DNA, the CDR3 is TGTGCCAGCAGAGCACCCCGGGACAGAATTTCCTACGAGCAGTACTTC.

This clonotype was recorded many times. The chain links TRBV3-1 to TRBJ1-6; D is uncertain. Trimming stripped 4 bases from V and 10 bases from J, with 14 bases between. The germline gives CDR1 LGHDT, CDR2 YNNKEL (reference sequence). The CDR3 is 14 amino acids. CDR3 amino acids: CASSRMEGGSPLHF. The CDR3, as DNA: TGTGCCAGCAGCCGCATGGAGGGCGGCTCACCCCTCCACTTT.

In its sample, this clonotype was seen many times. This sequence joins TRBV20-1 and TRBJ2-7; 10 bases line up with TRBD1. CDR1 is DFQATT and CDR2 is SNEGSKA in the germline V gene (reference sequence). The trim removed 0 bases at V and 1 base at J, leaving 6 bases unmatched. This CDR3 has 16 residues. The CDR3 DNA reads TGCAGTGCTAGAGAGTGGGGACAGGGGAATTCCTACGAGCAGTACTTC. The encoded protein is CSAREWGQGNSYEQYF.

The rearrangement links TRBV7-8 to TRBJ2-1; D possibly corresponds to TRBD1 (6 bases). Deletions cut 4 bases from V and 0 bases from J, with 16 bases between. The CDR3 consists of 17 residues. CDR1 is SGHVS and CDR2 is FQNEAQ in the germline V gene. The CDR3 DNA follows: TGTGCCAGCAGCTCCGGGACATCGAAGAGCTCCTACAATGAGCAGTTCTTC. Translated, it gives CASSSGTSKSSYNEQFF.

Many counts were recorded for this clonotype. This chain joins TRBV28 and TRBJ1-1; no reliable D call. CDR1 and CDR2 from the germline V gene are MDHEN and SYDVKM. This CDR3 is built from 16 residues. V was clipped by 3 bases and J by 0 bases, with 14 bases between them. This CDR3 reads CASSLLGTGLNTEAFF. The CDR3 nucleotides read TGTGCCAGCAGTTTGTTGGGTACTGGTCTGAACACTGAAGCTTTCTTT.